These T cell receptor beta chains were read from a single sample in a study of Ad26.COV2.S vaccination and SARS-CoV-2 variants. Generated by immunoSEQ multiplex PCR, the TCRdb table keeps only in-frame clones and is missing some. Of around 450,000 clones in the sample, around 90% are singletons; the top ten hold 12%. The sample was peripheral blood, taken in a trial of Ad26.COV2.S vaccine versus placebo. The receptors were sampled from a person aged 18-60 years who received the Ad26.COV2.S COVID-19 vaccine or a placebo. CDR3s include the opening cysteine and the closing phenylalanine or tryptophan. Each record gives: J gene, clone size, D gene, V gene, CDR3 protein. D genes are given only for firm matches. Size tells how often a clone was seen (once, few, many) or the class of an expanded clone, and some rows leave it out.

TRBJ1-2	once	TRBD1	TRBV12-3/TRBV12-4	CASSQGTVGYTF
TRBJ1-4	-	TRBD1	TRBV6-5	CASSYNTGGGEKLFF
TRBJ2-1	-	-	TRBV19	CASSMMGTRVYNEQFF
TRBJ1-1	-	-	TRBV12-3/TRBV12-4	CASRRWVNTEAFF
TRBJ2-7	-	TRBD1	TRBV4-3	CASSQDRTGESYEQYF
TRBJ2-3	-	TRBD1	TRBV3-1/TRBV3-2	CASSLRDRVTHTQYF
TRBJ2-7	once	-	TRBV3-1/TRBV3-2	CASSQEPGSRGEQYF
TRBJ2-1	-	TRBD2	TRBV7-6	CASSLAGLAGYEQFF
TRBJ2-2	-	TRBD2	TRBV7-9	CASGRREALVNTGELFF
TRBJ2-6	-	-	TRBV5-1	CASSFGRAPSGANVLTF
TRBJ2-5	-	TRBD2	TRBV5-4	CAGASGLQETQYF
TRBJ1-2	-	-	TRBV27	CASSFLEESGGYTF
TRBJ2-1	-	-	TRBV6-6	CASSPGRNEQFF
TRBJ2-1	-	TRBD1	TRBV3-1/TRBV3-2	CASSQEAGTANYNEQFF
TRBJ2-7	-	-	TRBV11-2	CASSLVTGLGEQYF
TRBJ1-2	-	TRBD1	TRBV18	CASSPDRGNYGYTF
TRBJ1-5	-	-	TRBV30	CASSRSNQPQHF
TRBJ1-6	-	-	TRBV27	CASTRGGSYNSPLHF
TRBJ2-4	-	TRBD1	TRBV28	CASKSPQGAKNIQYF
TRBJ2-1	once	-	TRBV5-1	CASSLGDRPVYNEQFF